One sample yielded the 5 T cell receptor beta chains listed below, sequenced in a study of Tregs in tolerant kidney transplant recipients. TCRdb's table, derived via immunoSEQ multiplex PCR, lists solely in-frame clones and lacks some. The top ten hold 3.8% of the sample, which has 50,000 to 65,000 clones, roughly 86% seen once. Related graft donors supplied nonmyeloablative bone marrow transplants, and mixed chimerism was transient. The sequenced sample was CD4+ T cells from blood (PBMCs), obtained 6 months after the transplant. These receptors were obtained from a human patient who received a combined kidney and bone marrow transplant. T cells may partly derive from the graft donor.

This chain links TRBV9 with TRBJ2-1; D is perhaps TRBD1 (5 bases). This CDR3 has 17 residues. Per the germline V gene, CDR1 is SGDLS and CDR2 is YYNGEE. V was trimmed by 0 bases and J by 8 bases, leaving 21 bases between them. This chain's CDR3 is CASSVVVTTVGVDEQFF. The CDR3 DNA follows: TGTGCCAGCAGCGTAGTGGTTACCACAGTAGGGGTAGATGAGCAGTTCTTC.

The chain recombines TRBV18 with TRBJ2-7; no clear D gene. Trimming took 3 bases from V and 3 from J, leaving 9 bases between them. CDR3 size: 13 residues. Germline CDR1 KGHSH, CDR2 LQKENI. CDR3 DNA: TGTGCCAGCTCACCTTACCAGGACTACGAGCAGTACTTC. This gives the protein CASSPYQDYEQYF. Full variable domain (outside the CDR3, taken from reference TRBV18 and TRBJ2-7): NAGVMQNPRHLVRRRGQEARLRCSPMKGHSHVYWYRQLPEEGLKFMVYLQKENIIDESGMPKERFSAEFPKEGPSILRIQQVVRGDSAAYFCASSPYQDYEQYFGPGTRLTVT.

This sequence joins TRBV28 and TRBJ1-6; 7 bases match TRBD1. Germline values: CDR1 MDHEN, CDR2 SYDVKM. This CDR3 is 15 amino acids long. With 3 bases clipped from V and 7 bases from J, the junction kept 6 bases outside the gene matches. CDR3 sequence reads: CASSFPDRVNSPLHF. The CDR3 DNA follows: TGTGCCAGCAGTTTCCCCGACAGGGTAAATTCACCCCTCCACTTT.

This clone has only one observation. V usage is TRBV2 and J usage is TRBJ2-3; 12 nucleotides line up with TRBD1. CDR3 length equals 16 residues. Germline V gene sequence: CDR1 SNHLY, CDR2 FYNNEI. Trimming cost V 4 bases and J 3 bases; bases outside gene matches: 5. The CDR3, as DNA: TGTGCCAGCAGTGGGGGGGACAGGGGGCTTACAGATACGCAGTATTTT. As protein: CASSGGDRGLTDTQYF.

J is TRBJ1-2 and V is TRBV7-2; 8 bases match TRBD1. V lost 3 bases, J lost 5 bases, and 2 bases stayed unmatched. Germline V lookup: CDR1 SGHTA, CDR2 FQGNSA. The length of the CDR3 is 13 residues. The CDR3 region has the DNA TGTGCCAGCAGCTTCGGGACAGGTTATGGCTACACCTTC. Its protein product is CASSFGTGYGYTF.